This T cell receptor (beta chain) was found in a study of T cells in Graves' hyperthyroidism and ophthalmopathy (dated 2019 in TCRdb). About the study as a whole: Peripheral blood samples were taken at the time of initial diagnosis, prior to any treatment. The 90 to 100 discovery patients were randomly split 7:3 into training and test sets. Once sampling was done, hyperthyroidism patients were given methimazole at a starting dose of 30 mg daily, whereas ophthalmopathy patients were given high-dose intravenous methylprednisolone. In addition, the study compared T-cell repertoires in thyroid tissue and in blood from six Graves' hyperthyroidism patients. An independent validation cohort of 18 to 20 hyperthyroidism patients and some 15 patients who later progressed to ophthalmopathy tested prospective prediction of ophthalmopathy. The paper describes TCR Vbeta CDR3 sequencing of 140 or so peripheral blood samples, made up of 43 ophthalmopathy patients, around 73 hyperthyroidism patients and approximately 17 progressor patients. TCR V-J signatures able to tell the groups apart were searched for in a discovery cohort of 100 patients, of whom more than 40 had Graves' ophthalmopathy and 57 had stable Graves' hyperthyroidism. Overall results and qualifications from the work: Most expanded thyroid clonotypes (frequency above 0.001) were also detected in blood, a finding suggesting that blood repertoires may reflect thyroid immune responses. In cross-validation, a model built on a 13 V-J signature told ophthalmopathy apart from stable hyperthyroidism with over 85% sensitivity and about 81% specificity, and in testing the same model reached 80%/75%. In validation, the model predicted progression to ophthalmopathy with about 71% sensitivity and 72% to 85% specificity, a median of about 6 months before onset. Sample size was not statistically predetermined, and blinding of investigators to group allocation was not performed.

Remarks on this clonotype: Its antigen is unknown. Base qualities are missing; no much larger clone stands one base away.

Amplification of TCR beta CDR3 regions was carried out from RNA transcripts. The first round of RT-PCR for the TCR CDR3 was performed with the HTBI primer set and the Qiagen OneStep RT-PCR kit. Libraries were constructed in a second round of multiplex PCR, after which size selection and purification were performed. Libraries were sequenced paired-end with 100 bp reads on an Illumina HiSeq2000. The published analysis was carried out like this. SOAPnuke was used to process the raw data, removing reads that contained adapters or uncalled bases, had a mean Phred below 15, or lacked an exact match to the constant primer or identifier. High-quality paired reads were merged using COPE v1.2.5, and each unique nucleotide sequence was defined as a clonotype. MiTCR v1.1 was used to align clonotypes to the IMGT TRBV, TRBD and TRBJ reference segments. The analysis was restricted to V-J combinations with a frequency above 0.0001, which together covered 99.2% of the repertoires. A TCS score was defined as the ratio between F50 (clonal expansion) and ExV (chaos), using BLOSUM62-based TCRdist between CDR3 peptides within each V-J. Welch's t-statistics and random forest reduced 514 V-J features to 10 to 15, which were used in a naive Bayes classifier (R e1071). TCRdb reprocessed the public reads (quality trimming at Q25 with fastp, clone calling with MiXCR) and kept in-frame beta chains. Merged by CDR3 protein, the rows form single entries marked with the most common genes and DNA. The V and J calls, along with clone size, are taken from TCRdb and not from the paper's own processing. Present in this sample are over 250,000 distinct CDR3 sequences, over 15% of which were seen just once. In total, the top ten clones hold around 58% of the sample.

In the ophthalmopathy patients, disease was moderately to severely active, with a Clinical Activity Score of 3 or more, a NOSPECS grade of 4 or more, and a duration of less than 3 months. The study excluded patients with uncontrolled infections, other autoimmune diseases, pregnancy or lactation. Diagnoses relied on clinical symptoms, serum thyroxine and TRAb, thyroid ultrasound and orbital computed tomography. PBMCs were separated from approximately 10 ml of fresh peripheral blood using Ficoll-Paque density gradient centrifugation. Total RNA was extracted using Trizol reagent, and RNA quality was assessed on an Agilent 2100 Bioanalyzer. Via the germline V gene (reference sequence), CDR1 is SEHNR and CDR2 FQNEAQ. The CDR3 sequence holds 15 residues, the cysteine and phenylalanine included. Only the CDR3 DNA is retained, 45 bases long and in frame from the first base. V is trimmed back by 6 bases and J by 1 base, and the junction contains 7 bases that no gene match accounts for.

The source is a woman aged 55-70 years with Graves' ophthalmopathy. Material: blood. The chain links TRBV7-9 with TRBJ2-5, and 8 junction bases match TRBD2. The base sequence is TGTGCCAGCAGTCCCCGGGGGGGGATCCAAGAGACCCAGTACTTC. This translates into CASSPRGGIQETQYF.